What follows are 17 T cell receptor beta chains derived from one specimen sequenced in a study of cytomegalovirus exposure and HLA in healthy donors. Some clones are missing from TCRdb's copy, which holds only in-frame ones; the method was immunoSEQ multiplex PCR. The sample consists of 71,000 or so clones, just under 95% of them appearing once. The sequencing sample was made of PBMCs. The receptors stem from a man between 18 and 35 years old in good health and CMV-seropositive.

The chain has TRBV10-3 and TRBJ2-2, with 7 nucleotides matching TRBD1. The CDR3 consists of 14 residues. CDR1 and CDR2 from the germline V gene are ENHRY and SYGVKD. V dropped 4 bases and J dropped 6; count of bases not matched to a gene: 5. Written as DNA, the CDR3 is TGTGCCATCAGTGGGGACAGATTATCCGGGGAGCTGTTTTTT. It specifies CAISGDRLSGELFF.

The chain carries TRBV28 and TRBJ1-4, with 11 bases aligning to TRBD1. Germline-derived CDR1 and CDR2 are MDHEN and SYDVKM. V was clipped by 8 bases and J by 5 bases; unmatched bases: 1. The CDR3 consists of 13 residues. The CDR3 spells CASRDRGNEKLFF. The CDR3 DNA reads TGTGCCAGCCGGGACAGGGGGAATGAAAAACTGTTTTTT.

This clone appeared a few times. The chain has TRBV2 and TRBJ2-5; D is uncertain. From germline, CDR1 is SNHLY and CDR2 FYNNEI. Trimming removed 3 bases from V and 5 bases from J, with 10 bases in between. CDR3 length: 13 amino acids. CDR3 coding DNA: TGTGCCAGCAGTGAGGAGCACTGGGAGACCCAGTACTTC. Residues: CASSEEHWETQYF.

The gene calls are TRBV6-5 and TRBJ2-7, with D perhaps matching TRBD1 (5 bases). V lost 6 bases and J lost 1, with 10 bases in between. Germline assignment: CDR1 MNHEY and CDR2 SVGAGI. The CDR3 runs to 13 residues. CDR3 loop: CASRVGHSYEQYF. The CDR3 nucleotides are TGTGCCAGCAGGGTCGGACATTCCTACGAGCAGTACTTC.

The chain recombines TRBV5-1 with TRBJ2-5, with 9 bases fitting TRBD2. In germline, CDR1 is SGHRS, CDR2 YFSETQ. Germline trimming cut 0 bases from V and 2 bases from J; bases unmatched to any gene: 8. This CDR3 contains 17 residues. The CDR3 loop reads CASSLAGGSGGQETQYF. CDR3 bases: TGCGCCAGCAGCTTGGCCGGGGGTAGCGGGGGACAAGAGACCCAGTACTTC. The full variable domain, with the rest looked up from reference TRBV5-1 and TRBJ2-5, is KAGVTQTPRYLIKTRGQQVTLSCSPISGHRSVSWYQQTPGQGLQFLFEYFSETQRNKGNFPGRFSGRQFSNSRSEMNVSTLELGDSALYLCASSLAGGSGGQETQYFGPGTRLLVL.

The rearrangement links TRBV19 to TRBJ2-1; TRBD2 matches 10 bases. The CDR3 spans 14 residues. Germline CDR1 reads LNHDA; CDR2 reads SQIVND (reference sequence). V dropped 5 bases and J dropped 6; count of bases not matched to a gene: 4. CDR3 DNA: TGTGCCAGTAGTGGCGGGACTAGCGTCAATGAGCAGTTCTTC. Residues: CASSGGTSVNEQFF.

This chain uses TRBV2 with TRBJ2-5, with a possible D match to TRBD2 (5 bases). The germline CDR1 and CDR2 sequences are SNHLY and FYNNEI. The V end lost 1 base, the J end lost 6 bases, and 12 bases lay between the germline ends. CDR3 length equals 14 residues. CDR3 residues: CASSEDTSTQTQYF. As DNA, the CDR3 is TGTGCCAGCAGTGAAGATACTAGTACTCAGACCCAGTACTTC.

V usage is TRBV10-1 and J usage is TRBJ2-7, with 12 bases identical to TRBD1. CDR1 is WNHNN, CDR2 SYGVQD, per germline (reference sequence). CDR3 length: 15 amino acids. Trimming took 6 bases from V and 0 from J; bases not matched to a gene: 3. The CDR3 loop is CASSPGQGASYEQYF. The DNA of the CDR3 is TGCGCCAGCAGCCCGGGACAGGGGGCCTCCTACGAGCAGTACTTC.

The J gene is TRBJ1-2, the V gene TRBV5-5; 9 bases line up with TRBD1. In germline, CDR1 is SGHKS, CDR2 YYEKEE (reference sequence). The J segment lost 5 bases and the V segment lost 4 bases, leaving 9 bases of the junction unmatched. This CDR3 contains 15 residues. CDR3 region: CASSVTGTGNYGYTF. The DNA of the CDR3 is TGTGCCAGCAGCGTGACCGGGACAGGGAATTATGGCTACACCTTC.

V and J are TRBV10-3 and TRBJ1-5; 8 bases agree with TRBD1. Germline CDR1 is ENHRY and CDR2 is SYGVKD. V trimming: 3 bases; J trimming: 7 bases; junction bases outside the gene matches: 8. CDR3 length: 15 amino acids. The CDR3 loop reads CAISDSSRGHQPQHF. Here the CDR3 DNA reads TGTGCCATCAGTGATTCATCCAGGGGGCACCAGCCCCAGCATTTT.

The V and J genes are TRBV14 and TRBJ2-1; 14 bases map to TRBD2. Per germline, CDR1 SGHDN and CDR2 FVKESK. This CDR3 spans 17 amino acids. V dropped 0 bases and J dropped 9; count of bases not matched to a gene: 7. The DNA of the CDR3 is TGTGCCAGCAGCCAAGATTGGGGGGGACTAGCGGGAGTTGAGCAGTTCTTC. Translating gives CASSQDWGGLAGVEQFF.

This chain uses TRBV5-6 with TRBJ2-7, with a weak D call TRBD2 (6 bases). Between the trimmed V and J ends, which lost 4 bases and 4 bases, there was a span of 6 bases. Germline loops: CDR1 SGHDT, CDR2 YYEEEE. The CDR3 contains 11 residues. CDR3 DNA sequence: TGTGCCAGCAGCCGGGGGTACGAGCAGTACTTC. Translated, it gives CASSRGYEQYF.

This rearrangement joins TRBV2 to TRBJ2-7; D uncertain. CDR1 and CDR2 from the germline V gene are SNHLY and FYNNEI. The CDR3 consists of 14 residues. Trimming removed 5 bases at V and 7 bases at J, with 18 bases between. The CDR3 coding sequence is TGTGCCAGCAGTTACGACGCGAAAGCGAGTGAGCAGTACTTC. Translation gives CASSYDAKASEQYF.

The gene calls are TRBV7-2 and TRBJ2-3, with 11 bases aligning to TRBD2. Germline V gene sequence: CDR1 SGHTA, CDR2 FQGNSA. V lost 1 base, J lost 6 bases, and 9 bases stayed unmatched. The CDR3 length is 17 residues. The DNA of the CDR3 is TGTGCCAGCAGCTTAGTTACTACTAGCGGGGGAGAGGATACGCAGTATTTT. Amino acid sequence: CASSLVTTSGGEDTQYF.

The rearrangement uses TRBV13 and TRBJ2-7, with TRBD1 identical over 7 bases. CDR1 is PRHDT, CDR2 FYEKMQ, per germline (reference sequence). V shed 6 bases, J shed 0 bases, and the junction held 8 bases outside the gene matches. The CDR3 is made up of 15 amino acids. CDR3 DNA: TGTGCCAGCAGATCTGACAGGGAAGGCTCCTACGAGCAGTACTTC. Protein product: CASRSDREGSYEQYF.

CDR3 coding DNA: TGCGCCAGCAGCTTCCCGGGGGGCAGCACAGATACGCAGTATTTT. It is translated as CASSFPGGSTDTQYF. This chain uses TRBV5-1 with TRBJ2-3, with D perhaps TRBD2 (7 bases). The V and J ends lost 2 bases and 0 bases respectively, with 10 bases between them. The CDR3 has 15 residues. Germline CDR1 SGHRS, CDR2 YFSETQ.

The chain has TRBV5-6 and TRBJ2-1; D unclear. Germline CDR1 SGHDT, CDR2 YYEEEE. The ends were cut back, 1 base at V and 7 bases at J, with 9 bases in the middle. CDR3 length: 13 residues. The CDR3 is CASSLYRWNEQFF. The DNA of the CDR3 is TGTGCCAGCAGCTTGTATCGGTGGAATGAGCAGTTCTTC. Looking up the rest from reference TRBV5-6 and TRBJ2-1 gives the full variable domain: DAGVTQSPTHLIKTRGQQVTLRCSPKSGHDTVSWYQQALGQGPQFIFQYYEEEERQRGNFPDRFSGHQFPNYSSELNVNALLLGDSALYLCASSLYRWNEQFFGPGTRLTVL.